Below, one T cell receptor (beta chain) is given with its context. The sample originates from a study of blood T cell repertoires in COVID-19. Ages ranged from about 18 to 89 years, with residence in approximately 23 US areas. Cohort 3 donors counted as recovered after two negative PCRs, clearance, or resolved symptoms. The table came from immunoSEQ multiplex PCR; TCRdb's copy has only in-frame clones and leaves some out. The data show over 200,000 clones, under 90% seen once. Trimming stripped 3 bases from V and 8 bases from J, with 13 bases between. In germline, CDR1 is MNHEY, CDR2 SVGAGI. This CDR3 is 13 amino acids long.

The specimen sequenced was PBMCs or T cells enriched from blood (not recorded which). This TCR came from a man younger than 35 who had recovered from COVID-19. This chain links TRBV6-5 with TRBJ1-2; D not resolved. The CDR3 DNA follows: TGTGCCAGCAGTTATAACGGCCCGCGGGGCTACACCTTC. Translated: CASSYNGPRGYTF.